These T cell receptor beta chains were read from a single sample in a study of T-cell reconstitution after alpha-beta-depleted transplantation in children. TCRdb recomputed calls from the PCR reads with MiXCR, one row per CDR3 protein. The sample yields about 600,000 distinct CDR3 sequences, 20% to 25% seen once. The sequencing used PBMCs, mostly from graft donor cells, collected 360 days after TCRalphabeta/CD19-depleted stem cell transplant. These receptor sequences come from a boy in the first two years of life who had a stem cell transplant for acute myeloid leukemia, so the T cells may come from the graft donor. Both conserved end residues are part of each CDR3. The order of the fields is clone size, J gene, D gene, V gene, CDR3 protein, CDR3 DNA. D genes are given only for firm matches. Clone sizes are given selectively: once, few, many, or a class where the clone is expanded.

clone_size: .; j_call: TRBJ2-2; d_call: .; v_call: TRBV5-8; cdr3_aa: CASALRGAGELFF; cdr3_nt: TGTGCCAGCGCCTTGAGGGGAGCCGGGGAGCTGTTTTTT
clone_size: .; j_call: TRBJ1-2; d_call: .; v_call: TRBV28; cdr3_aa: CASSFLVQGNYGYTF; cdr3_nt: TGTGCCAGCAGTTTTCTGGTACAAGGAAACTATGGCTACACCTTC
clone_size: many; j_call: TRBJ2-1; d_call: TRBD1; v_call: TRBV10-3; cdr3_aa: CAIRPGQGDNEQFF; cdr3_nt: TGTGCCATCAGACCGGGACAGGGGGATAATGAGCAGTTCTTC
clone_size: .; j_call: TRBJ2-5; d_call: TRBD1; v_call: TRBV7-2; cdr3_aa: CASSFDRGHQETQYF; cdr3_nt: TGTGCCAGCAGCTTTGACAGGGGTCATCAAGAGACCCAGTACTTC
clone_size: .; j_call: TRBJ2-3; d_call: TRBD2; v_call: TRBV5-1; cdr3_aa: CASSLTSGPPDTQYF; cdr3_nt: TGCGCCAGCAGCCTCACTAGCGGGCCCCCAGATACGCAGTATTTT
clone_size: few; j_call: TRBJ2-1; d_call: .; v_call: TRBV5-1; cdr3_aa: CASSLGARGRPSLTGEQFF; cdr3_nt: TGCGCCAGCAGCTTGGGGGCGAGGGGACGCCCGTCCCTTACTGGTGAGCAGTTCTTC
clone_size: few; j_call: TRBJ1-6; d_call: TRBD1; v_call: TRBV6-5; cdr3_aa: CASSYGQGNSPLHF; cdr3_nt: TGTGCCAGCAGTTACGGACAGGGGAATTCACCCCTCCACTTT
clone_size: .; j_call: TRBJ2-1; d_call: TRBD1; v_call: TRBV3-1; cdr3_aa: CASSQNDRAPNSYNEQFF; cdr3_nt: TGTGCCAGCAGCCAAAATGACAGGGCACCAAACTCCTACAATGAGCAGTTCTTC
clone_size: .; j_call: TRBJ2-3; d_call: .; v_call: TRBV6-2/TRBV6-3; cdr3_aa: CASSRPPRTDTQYF; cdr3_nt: TGTGCCAGCAGTCGCCCGCCCCGCACAGATACGCAGTATTTT
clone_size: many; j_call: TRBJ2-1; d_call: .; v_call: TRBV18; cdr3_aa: CASSPGDRGLFF; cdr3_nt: TGTGCCAGCTCACCGGGGGACCGAGGGTTGTTCTTC
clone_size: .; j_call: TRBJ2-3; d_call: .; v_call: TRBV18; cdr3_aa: CASSPDRSDTQYF; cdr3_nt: TGTGCCAGCTCACCGGACAGATCAGATACGCAGTATTTT
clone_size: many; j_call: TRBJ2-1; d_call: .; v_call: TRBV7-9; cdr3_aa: CASSLRWANEQFF; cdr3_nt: TGTGCCAGCAGCCTGCGGTGGGCTAATGAGCAGTTCTTC
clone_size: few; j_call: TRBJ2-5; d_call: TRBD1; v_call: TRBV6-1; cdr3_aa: CASSERTGRMAQYF; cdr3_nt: TGTGCCAGCAGCGAGAGGACAGGGCGAATGGCCCAGTACTTC
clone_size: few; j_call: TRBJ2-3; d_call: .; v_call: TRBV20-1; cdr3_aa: CSAKTPGAGRTDTQYF; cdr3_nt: TGCAGTGCTAAGACGCCTGGCGCGGGACGCACAGATACGCAGTATTTT
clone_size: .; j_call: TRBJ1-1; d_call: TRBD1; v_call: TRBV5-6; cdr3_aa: CASSLPTGTNTEAFF; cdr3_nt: TGTGCCAGCAGCTTGCCGACAGGGACGAACACTGAAGCTTTCTTT
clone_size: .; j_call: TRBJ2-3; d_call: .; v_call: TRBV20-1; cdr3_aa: CSAPGGGSTDTQYF; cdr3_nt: TGCAGTGCCCCCGGAGGGGGAAGCACAGATACGCAGTATTTT
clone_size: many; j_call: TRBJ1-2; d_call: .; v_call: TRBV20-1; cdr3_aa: CSANAGFYGYTF; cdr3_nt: TGCAGTGCTAATGCAGGGTTCTATGGCTACACCTTC
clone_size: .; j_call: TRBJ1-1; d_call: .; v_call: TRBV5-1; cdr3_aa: CASSSEDRNTEAFF; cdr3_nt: TGCGCCAGCAGCTCAGAGGACAGGAACACTGAAGCTTTCTTT
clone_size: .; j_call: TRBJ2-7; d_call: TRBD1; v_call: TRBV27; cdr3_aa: CASSSRGQGTYEQYF; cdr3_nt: TGTGCCAGCAGTTCCCGTGGACAGGGAACCTACGAGCAGTACTTC
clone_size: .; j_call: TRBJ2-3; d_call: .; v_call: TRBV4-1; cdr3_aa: CASSQDSAGGADTQYF; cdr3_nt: TGCGCCAGCAGCCAAGATTCAGCCGGGGGCGCAGATACGCAGTATTTT
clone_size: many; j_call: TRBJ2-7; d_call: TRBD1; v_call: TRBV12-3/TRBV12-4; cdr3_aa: CASSQQGYEQYF; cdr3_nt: TGTGCCAGCAGTCAACAGGGGTACGAGCAGTACTTC
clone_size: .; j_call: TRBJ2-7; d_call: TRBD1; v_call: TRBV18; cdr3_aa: CASSPYSGTGGYEQYF; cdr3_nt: TGTGCCAGCTCACCTTACTCCGGGACAGGGGGGTACGAGCAGTACTTC
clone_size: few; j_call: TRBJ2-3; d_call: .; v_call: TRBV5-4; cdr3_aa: CASSLPPLDPTDTQYF; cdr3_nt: TGTGCCAGCAGCCTCCCCCCTTTGGATCCCACAGATACGCAGTATTTT
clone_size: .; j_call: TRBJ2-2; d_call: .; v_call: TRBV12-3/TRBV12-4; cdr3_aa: CASTPLEGGVSGELFF; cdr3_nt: TGTGCCAGCACCCCCTTAGAGGGGGGGGTAAGCGGGGAGCTGTTTTTT
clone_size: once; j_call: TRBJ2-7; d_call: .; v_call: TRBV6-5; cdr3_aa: CASSYSGGRAYEQYF; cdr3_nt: TGTGCCAGCAGTTACTCGGGGGGCAGGGCCTACGAGCAGTACTTC
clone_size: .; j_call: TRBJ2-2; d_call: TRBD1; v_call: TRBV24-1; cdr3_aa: CATKAPGQGDTGELFF; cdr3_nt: TGTGCCACCAAGGCACCCGGACAGGGCGACACCGGGGAGCTGTTTTTT
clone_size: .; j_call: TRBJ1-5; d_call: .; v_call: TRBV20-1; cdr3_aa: CSASFSRGGGYSNQPQHF; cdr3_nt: TGCAGTGCTAGTTTCTCCCGGGGCGGAGGATATAGCAATCAGCCCCAGCATTTT
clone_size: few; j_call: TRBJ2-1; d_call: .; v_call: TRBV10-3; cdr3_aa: CAISESLVQYRGEQFF; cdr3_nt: TGTGCCATCAGTGAGTCCTTGGTCCAATACCGCGGTGAGCAGTTCTTC
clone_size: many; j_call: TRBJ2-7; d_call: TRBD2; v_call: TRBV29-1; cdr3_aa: CSVDGLAGYNEQYF; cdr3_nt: TGCAGCGTTGACGGACTAGCGGGGTACAACGAGCAGTACTTC
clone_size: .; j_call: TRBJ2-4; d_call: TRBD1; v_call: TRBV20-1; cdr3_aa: CSARGTGTLAKNIQYF; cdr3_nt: TGCAGTGCTAGAGGGACAGGGACCCTAGCCAAAAACATTCAGTACTTC
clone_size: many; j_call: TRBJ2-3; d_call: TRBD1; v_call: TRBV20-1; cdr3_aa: CSAYRGDTQYF; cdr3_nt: TGCAGTGCTTACAGGGGAGATACGCAGTATTTT
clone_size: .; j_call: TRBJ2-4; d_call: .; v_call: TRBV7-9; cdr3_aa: CASSLRSEGPNKNIQYF; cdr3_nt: TGTGCCAGCAGCTTAAGGTCAGAGGGACCGAACAAAAACATTCAGTACTTC
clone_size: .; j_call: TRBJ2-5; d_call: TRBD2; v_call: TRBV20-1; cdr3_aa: CSAREAGAYQETQYF; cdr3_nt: TGCAGTGCTAGAGAAGCGGGAGCGTACCAAGAGACCCAGTACTTC
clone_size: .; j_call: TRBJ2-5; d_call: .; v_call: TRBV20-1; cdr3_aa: CSASRDTQETQYF; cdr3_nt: TGCAGTGCTAGCCGGGACACCCAAGAGACCCAGTACTTC
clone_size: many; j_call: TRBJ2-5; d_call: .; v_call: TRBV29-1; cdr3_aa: CSVEGIGTPGETQYF; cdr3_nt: TGCAGCGTTGAGGGAATCGGGACTCCCGGGGAGACCCAGTACTTC
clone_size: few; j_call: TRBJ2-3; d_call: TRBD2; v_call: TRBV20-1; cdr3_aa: CSASGVAGDLGFTDTQYF; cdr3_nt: TGCAGTGCTTCGGGGGTAGCGGGGGATTTGGGCTTCACAGATACGCAGTATTTT
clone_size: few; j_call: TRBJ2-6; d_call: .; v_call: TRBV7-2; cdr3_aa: CATSRGGLSGANVLTF; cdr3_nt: TGTGCCACCTCTCGTGGGGGTCTCTCTGGGGCCAACGTCCTGACTTTC
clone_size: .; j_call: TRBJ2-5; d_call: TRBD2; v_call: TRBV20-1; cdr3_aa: CSAETGLAGMETQYF; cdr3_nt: TGCAGTGCTGAGACGGGACTAGCGGGGATGGAGACCCAGTACTTC
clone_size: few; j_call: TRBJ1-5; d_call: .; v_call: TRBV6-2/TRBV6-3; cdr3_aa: CASSYGRGQPQHF; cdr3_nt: TGTGCCAGCAGTTACGGGAGAGGGCAGCCCCAGCATTTT
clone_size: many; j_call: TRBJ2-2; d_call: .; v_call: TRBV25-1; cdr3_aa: CASSESIRSKGYTGELFF; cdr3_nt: TGTGCCAGCAGTGAATCGATAAGGTCTAAAGGGTACACCGGGGAGCTGTTTTTT
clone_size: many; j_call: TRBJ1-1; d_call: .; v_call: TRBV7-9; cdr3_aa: CASSLVASAFF; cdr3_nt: TGTGCCAGCAGCTTAGTGGCGTCAGCTTTCTTT
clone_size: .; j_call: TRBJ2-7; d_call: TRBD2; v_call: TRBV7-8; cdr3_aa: CASSIYSRWGGEQYF; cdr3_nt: TGTGCCAGCAGCATTTACTCCCGATGGGGAGGGGAGCAGTACTTC
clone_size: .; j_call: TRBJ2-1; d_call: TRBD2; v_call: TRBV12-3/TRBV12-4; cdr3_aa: CASRNSGGDYNEQFF; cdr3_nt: TGTGCCAGCAGGAATAGCGGGGGGGACTACAATGAGCAGTTCTTC
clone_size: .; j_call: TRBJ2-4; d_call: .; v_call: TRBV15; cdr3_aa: CATSRDPHGQGQLAKNIQYF; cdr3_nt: TGTGCCACCAGCAGAGATCCGCACGGACAAGGGCAACTAGCCAAAAACATTCAGTACTTC
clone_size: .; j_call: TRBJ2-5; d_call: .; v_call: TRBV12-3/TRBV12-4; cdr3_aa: CASSPRGRTQYF; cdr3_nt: TGTGCCAGCAGCCCCCGCGGCCGGACCCAGTACTTC
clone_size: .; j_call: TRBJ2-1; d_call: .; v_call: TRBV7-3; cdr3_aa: CASSPVGRAPYNEQFF; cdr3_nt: TGTGCCAGCAGCCCAGTAGGCCGGGCCCCCTACAATGAGCAGTTCTTC
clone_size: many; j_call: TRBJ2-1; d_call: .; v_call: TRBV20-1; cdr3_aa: CSAVTGQPSYNEQFF; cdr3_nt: TGCAGTGCTGTCACAGGCCAACCCTCCTACAATGAGCAGTTCTTC
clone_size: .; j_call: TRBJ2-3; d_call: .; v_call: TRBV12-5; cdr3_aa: CASGLTPGITDTQYF; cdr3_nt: TGTGCTAGTGGTTTGACCCCAGGGATTACAGATACGCAGTATTTT
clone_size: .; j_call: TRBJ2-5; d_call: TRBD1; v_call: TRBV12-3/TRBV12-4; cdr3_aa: CASSEGTGITETQYF; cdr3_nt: TGTGCCAGCAGTGAGGGGACAGGGATTACGGAGACCCAGTACTTC
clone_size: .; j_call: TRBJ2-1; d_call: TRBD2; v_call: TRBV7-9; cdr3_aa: CASSHSGGAYEQFF; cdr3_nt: TGTGCCAGCAGCCACAGCGGGGGGGCCTATGAGCAGTTCTTC
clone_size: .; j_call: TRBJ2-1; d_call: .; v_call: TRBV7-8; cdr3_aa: CASSLARGQFF; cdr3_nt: TGTGCCAGCAGCTTAGCCCGGGGGCAGTTCTTC
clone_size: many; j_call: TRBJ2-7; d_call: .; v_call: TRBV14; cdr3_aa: CASSQGIVNEQYF; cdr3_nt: TGTGCCAGCAGCCAAGGGATAGTAAACGAGCAGTACTTC
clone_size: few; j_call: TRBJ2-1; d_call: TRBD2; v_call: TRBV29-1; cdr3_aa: CSVEDPDGGVHEQFF; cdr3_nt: TGCAGCGTTGAAGATCCGGACGGGGGGGTCCATGAGCAGTTCTTC